The T cell receptor beta chain under discussion was sequenced for a study of blood T cells in healthy people across ages. Study-wide background: Researchers report that template switching captured about one barcoded beta molecule per two T cells.

Of note for this clonotype: A read error may be the cause here, since a much bigger clone is one base away.

Extractions gave at least 5.5 micrograms of total RNA per sample. Alongside a J-beta primer mix, a sample-barcoded 5' primer served in a second PCR lasting about 7 to 11 cycles. MiXCR, applied by TCRdb to the 5' RACE reads, yields one record per CDR3 protein. The profile shows 790,000 or so distinct CDR3 sequences, more than 55% of them singletons. CDR1 and CDR2 from the germline V gene are MNHNY and SVGAGI (reference sequence). This CDR3 has 12 residues. Trimming pared 4 bases from V and 2 bases from J, leaving 6 bases between. The source of this sequence is a middle-aged man in good health. V and J are TRBV6-6 and TRBJ2-7; D gene uncertain. Sequenced input: blood. The CDR3 DNA sequence: TGTGCCAGCAGTTCAAACGCCTACGAGCAGTACTTC. The encoded protein is CASSSNAYEQYF.